The 11 T cell receptor beta chains in this list originate from one sample, sequenced in a study of cytomegalovirus exposure and HLA in healthy donors. Amplification used 60 Vbeta primers and 13 Jbeta primers. TCRdb's copy holds only in-frame clones and misses some; the assay was immunoSEQ multiplex PCR. The table lists 130,000 to 150,000 clones, roughly 80% of them singletons, with 4.5% to 6% in the top ten. The source material was PBMCs. These receptors came from a young man in good health and CMV-seropositive.

The J gene is TRBJ2-3, the V gene TRBV5-1, with 10 bases identical to TRBD2. Germline CDR1 SGHRS, CDR2 YFSETQ. Trimming took 5 bases from V and 7 from J; bases not matched to a gene: 10. This CDR3 is built from 15 residues. The CDR3 coding sequence is TGCGCCAGCAGATCGTCTAGCGGGGGTGAATATACGCAGTATTTT. Its protein product is CASRSSSGGEYTQYF.

The rearrangement links TRBV2 to TRBJ1-2; a weak D match, TRBD1 (5 bases). Germline assignment: CDR1 SNHLY and CDR2 FYNNEI. The ends were cut back, 3 bases at V and 3 bases at J, with 8 bases in the middle. CDR3 length: 13 residues. The CDR3 DNA reads TGTGCCAGCAGTGAGGGCAGGGACTATGGCTACACCTTC. Its protein is CASSEGRDYGYTF.

This clone was seen a handful of times. The chain recombines TRBV11-2 with TRBJ2-5; D is possibly TRBD2 (6 bases). Looked up from germline, CDR1 is SGHAT and CDR2 is FQNNGV. The CDR3 spans 17 residues. Trimming took off 3 bases at V and 0 bases at J, with 17 bases between the two ends. In nucleotides, the CDR3 is TGTGCCAGCAGCTTCACGGGCGGGGCACCGAACCAAGAGACCCAGTACTTC. Its translation is CASSFTGGAPNQETQYF.

V usage is TRBV9 and J usage is TRBJ2-3; maybe TRBD2 (7 bases). This CDR3 has 15 amino acids. The germline V gene encodes CDR1 SGDLS and CDR2 YYNGEE. With 0 bases removed from V and 2 bases from J, the gap between germline ends came to 10 bases. The CDR3 coding sequence is TGTGCCAGCAGCGTAGAGGGGGGGTACACAGATACGCAGTATTTT. Its protein product is CASSVEGGYTDTQYF.

The rearrangement links TRBV6-4 to TRBJ2-1; D perhaps matches TRBD2 (6 bases). There are 14 residues in the CDR3. CDR1 is MRHNA and CDR2 is SNTAGT in the germline V gene. V shed 4 bases and J shed 8 bases, with 15 bases lying between them. CDR3 residues: CASSVTGLFDEQFF. CDR3 DNA sequence: TGTGCCAGCAGTGTTACGGGACTTTTCGATGAGCAGTTCTTC.

V gene TRBV5-6 combines with J gene TRBJ2-7; 8 nucleotides agree with TRBD2. With V trimmed by 6 bases and J by 2 bases, 10 bases remained unmatched. The CDR3 totals 15 residues. Germline V gene lookup returns CDR1 SGHDT and CDR2 YYEEEE. The CDR3 loop is CASTRGTGGTYEQYF. The CDR3 DNA reads as TGTGCCAGCACCAGAGGTACGGGGGGGACCTACGAGCAGTACTTC.

The chain recombines TRBV6-1 with TRBJ1-6; 8 bases align to TRBD1. Germline loops: CDR1 MNHNS, CDR2 SASEGT. The CDR3 contains 14 residues. J was trimmed by 6 bases and V by 4 bases; bases with no gene match: 2. The CDR3 loop reads CASSGTGSNSPLHF. CDR3 in DNA: TGTGCCAGCAGTGGGACAGGGTCTAATTCACCCCTCCACTTT.

V usage is TRBV7-2 and J usage is TRBJ2-7; D is possibly TRBD1 (6 bases). Germline V gene data show CDR1 as SGHTA and CDR2 as FQGNSA. CDR3 length: 14 amino acids. Trimming took 5 bases from V and 2 from J, leaving 13 bases between them. CDR3 nucleotides: TGTGCCAGCAGCGAACAGGGACCACCCTACGAGCAGTACTTC. Encoded protein: CASSEQGPPYEQYF.

V is TRBV11-2 and J is TRBJ2-7, with 9 bases aligning to TRBD1. Trimming at V came to 5 bases and at J to 6 bases, leaving 5 bases not matched to a gene. Germline V gene lookup returns CDR1 SGHAT and CDR2 FQNNGV. The CDR3 length is 13 residues. CDR3 DNA: TGTGCCAGCAGCCCCTGGACAGGGGTCGAGCAGTACTTC. Translating it yields CASSPWTGVEQYF.

V gene TRBV6-5 combines with J gene TRBJ1-1; the D is unclear. Deletions cut 8 bases from V and 2 bases from J, with 15 bases between. Germline V gives CDR1 MNHEY, CDR2 SVGAGI. There are 14 residues in the CDR3. The CDR3 bases are TGTGCCAGCCAAAGTGCCGGGAGAAACACTGAAGCTTTCTTT. This codes for CASQSAGRNTEAFF.

This clone was detected only a few times. V and J are TRBV6-5 and TRBJ2-7; 7 nucleotides match TRBD1. This CDR3 has 14 residues. V gave up 6 bases and J gave up 2 bases; unmatched junction bases: 7. Per the germline V gene, CDR1 is MNHEY and CDR2 is SVGAGI. CDR3 residues: CASSPGQTPYEQYF. As DNA, the CDR3 is TGTGCCAGCAGCCCGGGACAGACTCCCTACGAGCAGTACTTC.